This T cell receptor (beta chain) comes out of a study of blood T cell repertoires in COVID-19. Study context: Both acute and convalescent COVID-19 samples were obtained from the United States, Italy and Spain. In each case, the material was cDNA or gDNA derived from T cells, B-cell-depleted T cells, or PBMCs.

Source study methods: Reference gene primer amplification gave nucleated cell count estimates. Method: immunoSEQ multiplex PCR; TCRdb's copy keeps in-frame clones and lacks some. For V, J and clone size, that table is used; D and trimming come from the DNA. The data contain some 200,000 clones, around 81% of them singletons. Germline CDR1 and CDR2: MNHEY and SVGAGI. V was pared by 4 bases and J by 7 bases, with 17 bases between. CDR3 size: 15 residues. The source material was peripheral blood. The chain recombines TRBV6-5 with TRBJ2-1; D possibly corresponds to TRBD1 (6 bases). The source of this sequence is a human donor with acute or convalescent COVID-19. The donor label of this sample is uncertain. The CDR3 DNA reads as TGTGCCAGCAGTTCCTGGACAGTCCCAAGGAATGAGCAGTTCTTC. The encoded protein is CASSSWTVPRNEQFF.